This record concerns one T cell receptor (beta chain) sequence. The antigen it binds to is not known. Nothing much larger sits one base from this clone, and base qualities are not available. This entry belongs to a study of cytomegalovirus exposure and HLA in healthy donors (dated by TCRdb to the late 2010s). General notes on the study: An earlier analysis of roughly 500 of the donors reported 250 to 300 Gb of sequence data and 117 million unique TCR beta sequences from roughly 180 million T cells. Roughly 290 gigabases of sequencing data and approximately 92 million unique TCR sequences made up an early release that covered approximately 650 HLA-typed donors. Among the roughly 400 genotyped donors, around 79% belonged to the genetic ancestry cluster associated with self-reported Caucasian donors. The study aimed to test whether signatures of past pathogen exposure could be identified by cataloging public T cell receptors. Using immunosequencing, the study profiled T cell repertoires from some 670 subjects and related those repertoires to cytomegalovirus serostatus. Besides the first cohort of roughly 660 subjects, a separate validation cohort made up of 120 or so different subjects was used. To predict cytomegalovirus infection status, the study combined high-throughput TCR immunosequencing, statistical association of individual TCRs with disease status, and machine learning. A later analysis re-examined previously published TCR beta repertoires from roughly 650 donors and added high-resolution HLA genotyping to investigate patterns of TCR occurrence. Rather than using new phenotypic data, the later analysis identified candidate immune exposures from TCR beta sequences and from how often those sequences occurred across donors. An earlier analysis of approximately 500 of the donors applied high-throughput TCR beta sequencing to assess whether each TCR beta V gene segment acted as functional or pseudogenic. Alongside the repertoire data, information on donor age, sex, ethnicity and CMV serostatus was compiled. A later genetic analysis took genome-wide SNP genotypes for about 55% of the 666 donors and used that subset as a discovery cohort. All discovery cohort repertoires had been generated on a single sequencing platform. HLA typing included class I and class II loci at four-digit resolution. Typing coverage differed by locus: A, B, C, DRB1 and DQB1 were typed in about 620-630 donors, DQA1 in 522, DPA1 in some 610, and DPB1 in 450 to 490. About five DR-DQ haplotypes were treated as single units for association and clustering because of strong linkage in the cohort. On average, around 240,000 unique TCR beta nucleotide sequences were sequenced per donor among about 400 genotyped donors of the cohort, with roughly 18% of those sequences being non-productive. Summary of the overall study and its limitations: A further reported finding was that TCR beta sequences accurately predicted the HLA-A and HLA-B alleles for most subjects in the first cohort. Because some donors lacked HLA typing at each locus, the association tests relied only on the typed subset. Three of the identified cytomegalovirus-associated TCR beta chains were confirmed in vitro to be specific for cytomegalovirus antigens. The cohort was sequenced for TCR beta chains only, and without alpha or paired-chain data the features that could be detected were limited. Immune exposure information for the cohort was limited to CMV serostatus. In a later analysis, TCR association rates were found to vary across HLA loci, with the most associated TCRs seen for DRB1 alleles and the fewest for HLA-C alleles. Most TCR sequences were observed very rarely across donors, whereas some public TCRs were present in many individuals. In a later analysis, HLA-associated TCR beta chains showed more clonal expansion and lower generation probabilities than non-associated chains that were equally common. In an earlier analysis of some 640 of the donors, most TCR beta V segments were observed in productive rearrangements about 87% or about 30% of the time, broadly matching IMGT annotations. The authors suggested that the approach could potentially be generalized to other disease states and immunological phenotypes. Linkage disequilibrium might explain the correlated functional status among segregating V segments, but an unknown experimental factor could not be excluded. Assigning TCR associations to individual alleles was difficult when HLA alleles, especially DR and DQ, strongly co-occurred. An association between a missense DCLRE1C variant and V-gene and J-gene trimming of TCR beta chains was found in a later genetic analysis and replicated in an independent cohort. In a later analysis, several top co-occurrence clusters were reported to appear linked to parvovirus B19, influenza, CMV and Epstein-Barr virus. The earlier analysis of 587 of the donors excluded seventeen rarely observed V segments, including chromosome 9 orphons, because counts were too low. Most CMV-associated TCR beta chains appeared to be HLA-restricted in a later analysis, and the HLA associations seemed to be driven largely by CMV exposure. Compared with the approximately 600-donor mean, donors in an Asian-associated ancestry cluster had fewer N-insertions in productive TCRs, according to a later genetic analysis. In both the original and validation cohorts, the classifier was reported to diagnose cytomegalovirus status with high specificity and sensitivity. A group of highly shared sequence variants was considered likely to be a technical artifact of the sequencing pipeline. In a later analysis, some 18,000 TCR beta sequences were associated with specific HLA alleles at a false discovery rate of 0.05. Because the 87-base-pair reads could not distinguish some IMGT-functional V segments, including TRBV6-2 and TRBV6-3, those segments were excluded. A total of 150 to 200 TCR beta chains were listed by the study as associated with cytomegalovirus. Roughly uniform sequencing depth across donors was assumed in presence/absence analyses, although this assumption may not hold.

The cohort consisted of 600 to 750 healthy bone marrow donors. At the time of sampling, every cohort member was nominally healthy, though immune exposures that went unrecorded were likely present. The donor was CMV seropositive and was included in the group of about 290 seropositive cohort members. A peripheral blood sample was provided by each donor, and peripheral blood mononuclear cells were used for TCR beta sequencing. The Qiagen DNeasy Blood Extraction Kit was used to extract genomic DNA from the blood cell samples. Its CDR3 holds 14 amino acids, cysteine through phenylalanine. Of the read, only the CDR3 DNA is kept; its 42 bases are in frame from base 1. According to the germline V gene, CDR1 reads KGHSH and CDR2 reads LQKENI. V drops 0 bases and J drops 1 base, leaving 6 bases in between. Library method: the immunoSEQ multiplex PCR assay. For the multiplex PCR, a mixture combining 60 forward primers for TCR Vbeta segments and 13 reverse primers for TCR Jbeta segments was used. Amplification of the CDR3 region of rearranged TCR beta genes was performed with a multiplex PCR assay on genomic DNA. The amplified TCR beta libraries were sequenced on the Illumina HiSeq System as 87-base-pair reads. Under the source paper's analysis protocol: In a later analysis, tens of millions of unique TCR beta chains were counted across the roughly 670 repertoires, and some 10 million of these chains were shared by at least two donors. To remove PCR and sequencing errors, raw reads were error-corrected and collapsed into unique sequences using a nearest-neighbor algorithm that merged closely related sequences. CDR3 sequences were aligned to IMGT reference sequences to assign V, D and J gene segments. For a sequence to be retained, a match of at least six nucleotides was required to both a V gene segment and a J gene segment. A rearrangement counted as productive if the CDR3 had no stop codons and remained in frame with V and J, and every other rearrangement counted as non-productive. Following IMGT convention, CDR3 was defined as the stretch from the second conserved V-encoded cysteine to the conserved J-encoded phenylalanine. Sequences without an unambiguous match to a single V gene segment were excluded from the earlier analysis of over 500 of the donors. In an earlier analysis of approximately 610 of the donors, V segments were called functional above 56.7% productive rearrangements and were called segregating when the between-donor standard deviation exceeded 5%. To diagnose cytomegalovirus status from the catalog of TCR beta chain sequences, a statistical classification framework was built. In a later analysis, TCR nucleotide sequences were compared against IMGT/GENE-DB human TR gene sequences so that V and J genes could be assigned. A later analysis assigned CDR3 sequences and most-parsimonious VDJ recombination scenarios with the TCRdist pipeline. In a later analysis, each TCR beta chain was defined by its CDR3 amino acid sequence together with its V-gene family, and reads lacking a unique V-gene family were excluded. In a later analysis, 450 to 600 highly shared, low-generation-probability nucleotide sequences were removed to address suspected cross-contamination and a sequencing artifact. In a later analysis, a clonal expansion index was calculated for each public chain from normalized within-repertoire ranks of inferred template counts. Generation probabilities in a later analysis came from a VDJ recombination model fitted to out-of-frame rearrangements, and those results were checked against IGoR. A later analysis scored TCR-TCR, TCR-HLA and TCR-CMV co-occurrence with hypergeometric tests, applying a repertoire-size bias correction to TCR pairs. False discovery rates were estimated in a later analysis by permuting HLA or CMV assignments 20 times. In a later analysis, co-occurring TCRs were grouped with DBSCAN, and TCRdist sequence similarity was added when clustering was performed within HLA-allele-positive subsets. Repertoires with fewer than 30,000 or more than 120,000 public chains, plus five repertoires with anomalous nucleotide sharing, were excluded from co-occurrence clustering. The clones in this table, taken by TCRdb from immuneACCESS, are in-frame only. Not every clone is retained; where verified, under half of the shortfall comes from an unresolved V gene, and the cause of the rest is unknown. V and J calls and clone size are copied from that table; D and trimming were computed from the DNA. Across this sample there are fewer than 120,000 clones, with around 80% seen only once. 5% to 8% of the sample comes from the top ten.

The chain is encoded by TRBV18 joined to TRBJ2-5, with an unclear D gene assignment. The material sequenced was PBMCs. This clonotype was obtained from a man younger than 45 in good health and CMV-seropositive. The CDR3 protein: CASSPPASQETQYF. DNA sequence: TGTGCCAGCTCACCACCCGCGAGCCAAGAGACCCAGTACTTC. The CDR3, completed at both ends by the reference TRBV18 and TRBJ2-5 genes, gives the full variable domain NAGVMQNPRHLVRRRGQEARLRCSPMKGHSHVYWYRQLPEEGLKFMVYLQKENIIDESGMPKERFSAEFPKEGPSILRIQQVVRGDSAAYFCASSPPASQETQYFGPGTRLLVL.